These 11 T cell receptor beta chains were all obtained from the same sample, sequenced in a study of blood T cell repertoires in COVID-19. Using immunoSEQ multiplex PCR, the repertoire was profiled, and TCRdb retains in-frame clones only, with some absent. The table records about 270,000 clones, over 75% of them present only once. Sequencing was carried out using peripheral blood. The receptors shown here come from a woman aged 65 to 85 with acute or convalescent COVID-19.

This chain uses TRBV2 with TRBJ2-5, with D perhaps TRBD1 (6 bases). There are 14 residues in the CDR3. Germline V CDR1 and CDR2: SNHLY, FYNNEI. V was cut by 8 bases and J by 5 bases, with 18 bases left in between. In DNA, the CDR3 is TGTGCCAGCTTGTTTGGGGGCGGTGAGGAGACCCAGTACTTC. Protein sequence: CASLFGGGEETQYF.

DNA of the CDR3: TGTGCCAGCTCACCACCGGTGGGGGACAGGCTCGCCGGCTACACCTTC. Translation: CASSPPVGDRLAGYTF. The rearrangement links TRBV18 to TRBJ1-2; TRBD1 matches at 8 bases. V shed 0 bases and J 8 bases; nucleotides not matched to a gene: 11. CDR3 length: 16 amino acids. Germline V gene data show CDR1 as KGHSH and CDR2 as LQKENI.

Only one count was recorded for this clone. V usage is TRBV7-8 and J usage is TRBJ1-2, with TRBD1 matching over 7 bases. CDR3 length: 13 amino acids. From germline, CDR1 is SGHVS and CDR2 FQNEAQ. Trimming removed 5 bases from V and 8 bases from J; junction bases left unmatched: 8. The DNA of the CDR3 is TGTGCCAGCAGCCCAATCACAGGGGCCGGCTACACCTTC. This gives the protein CASSPITGAGYTF.

This clone was observed a single time. V gene TRBV10-3 combines with J gene TRBJ2-3, with TRBD2 matching 9 bases. The CDR3 is made up of 16 amino acids. Trimming at V came to 2 bases and at J to 2 bases, leaving 5 bases not matched to a gene. Germline V gives CDR1 ENHRY, CDR2 SYGVKD. The CDR3 loop reads CAISENPSGVTDTQYF. The CDR3 DNA reads as TGTGCCATCAGTGAGAACCCTAGCGGGGTCACAGATACGCAGTATTTT.

The CDR3 DNA follows: TGCGCCAGCAGCCACACAGGGGGGCAACAGAACTATGGCTACACCTTC. Amino acids: CASSHTGGQQNYGYTF. J is TRBJ1-2 and V is TRBV4-1, with 8 positions matching TRBD1. Losses at the gene ends were 3 bases for V and 2 bases for J; bases not matched to a gene: 8. The CDR3 spans 16 residues. Germline V CDR1 and CDR2: MGHRA, YSYEKL.

The chain couples TRBV6-5 to TRBJ1-2; D might be TRBD1 (6 bases). The V end lost 5 bases, the J end lost 5 bases, and 9 bases lay between the germline ends. Germline lookup yields CDR1 MNHEY and CDR2 SVGAGI. The CDR3 runs to 12 residues. CDR3 DNA sequence: TGTGCCAGCAGTCCGACAGGATATGGCTACACCTTC. This translates into CASSPTGYGYTF.

The chain carries TRBV6-5 and TRBJ2-5; a weak D match, TRBD2 (5 bases). This CDR3 is built from 13 residues. From germline, CDR1 is MNHEY and CDR2 SVGAGI. Trimming removed 6 bases from V and 4 bases from J, with 12 bases in between. CDR3 coding DNA: TGTGCCAGCAGCCAGAGGGCGGGAGAGACCCAGTACTTC. Translated: CASSQRAGETQYF.

The chain couples TRBV25-1 to TRBJ2-7; D perhaps matches TRBD2 (6 bases). This CDR3 has 13 amino acids. V shed 5 bases and J shed 9 bases, with 17 bases lying between them. Germline CDR1 is MGHDK and CDR2 is SYGVNS. This CDR3 reads CASSPQGGARQYF. The CDR3 coding sequence is TGTGCCAGCAGTCCCCAGGGCGGGGCTAGGCAGTACTTC.

CDR3 in amino acids: CASSQDPAGFTYEQYF. The CDR3 DNA reads TGCGCCAGCAGCCAAGATCCCGCGGGGTTTACCTACGAGCAGTACTTC. This chain connects TRBV4-1 to TRBJ2-7; TRBD2 might be the D (6 bases). The CDR3 sequence is 16 residues long. V gave up 0 bases and J gave up 2 bases, with 14 bases separating them. Germline lookup yields CDR1 MGHRA and CDR2 YSYEKL.

CDR3 nucleotides: TGTGCCAGCAGCTTATACCGACAGGAAGTCTACGAGCAGTACTTC. It translates to CASSLYRQEVYEQYF. This chain connects TRBV7-9 to TRBJ2-7, with D tentatively TRBD1 (6 bases). CDR1 SEHNR and CDR2 FQNEAQ come from the germline V gene (reference sequence). CDR3 length: 15 amino acids. Deletions cut 2 bases from V and 3 bases from J, with 14 bases between.

This clone came up once. CDR3 region: CASRRRGDTGELFF. Here the CDR3 DNA reads TGCGCCAGCAGGCGGCGGGGGGATACCGGGGAGCTGTTTTTT. V gene TRBV4-1 combines with J gene TRBJ2-2; 8 bases line up with TRBD2. The CDR3 runs to 14 residues. V was clipped by 6 bases and J by 5 bases; unmatched bases: 5. Germline assignment: CDR1 MGHRA and CDR2 YSYEKL.